Listed here are 27 T cell receptor beta chains from one sample, sequenced in a study of cytomegalovirus exposure and HLA in healthy donors. The data were produced by immunoSEQ multiplex PCR, yet TCRdb's version contains in-frame clones alone and is incomplete. The table shows more than 95,000 clones, with about 87% occurring only once. The source material was PBMCs. Receptors were obtained from a man between 18 and 35 years old in good health and CMV-seronegative.

The CDR3 here is CASSQAGGPYNEQFF. CDR3 nucleotide sequence: TGCGCCAGCAGCCAGGCGGGGGGGCCCTACAATGAGCAGTTCTTC. J is TRBJ2-1 and V is TRBV4-3; TRBD2 aligns across 9 bases. The CDR3 has 15 residues. Trimming took 3 bases from V and 2 from J; bases not matched to a gene: 2. Germline-derived CDR1 and CDR2 are LGHNA and YSLEER.

The chain recombines TRBV9 with TRBJ2-1; D unclear. Germline CDR1 and CDR2: SGDLS and YYNGEE. The CDR3 contains 14 residues. V was shortened by 0 bases and J by 8 bases, with 12 bases between the two germline ends. The CDR3 DNA is TGTGCCAGCAGCGTAGGTTCTAGAGGAGATGAGCAGTTCTTC. It translates to CASSVGSRGDEQFF.

V and J are TRBV6-5 and TRBJ1-3; D is undetermined. The CDR3 has 15 residues. The ends were cut back, 6 bases at V and 0 bases at J, with 12 bases in the middle. The germline V gene has CDR1 MNHEY and CDR2 SVGAGI. The CDR3 nucleotides read TGTGCCAGCAGACCCGCGGGGTACTCTGGAAACACCATATATTTT. It encodes CASRPAGYSGNTIYF.

The chain carries TRBV7-9 and TRBJ2-7, with 12 nucleotides matching TRBD1. Trimming removed 6 bases from V and 5 bases from J; junction bases left unmatched: 8. Germline CDR1 reads SEHNR; CDR2 reads FQNEAQ (reference sequence). The CDR3 has 15 amino acids. CDR3: CASRAYGTGGDEQYF. CDR3 coding DNA: TGTGCCAGCAGGGCCTACGGGACAGGGGGCGACGAGCAGTACTTC. Drawing the rest from reference TRBV7-9 and TRBJ2-7, the complete variable domain is DTGVSQNPRHKITKRGQNVTFRCDPISEHNRLYWYRQTLGQGPEFLTYFQNEAQLEKSRLLSDRFSAERPKGSFSTLEIQRTEQGDSAMYLCASRAYGTGGDEQYFGPGTRLTVT.

The CDR3 here is CSASTGGVDEQYF. Written as DNA, the CDR3 is TGCAGCGCAAGCACAGGGGGCGTGGACGAGCAGTACTTC. The rearrangement links TRBV29-1 to TRBJ2-7; 9 nucleotides line up with TRBD1. V dropped 7 bases and J dropped 5; count of bases not matched to a gene: 9. Germline V gene lookup returns CDR1 SQVTM and CDR2 ANQGSEA. The CDR3 loop spans 13 amino acids.

The chain carries TRBV27 and TRBJ2-3; 10 bases agree with TRBD1. Per the germline V gene, CDR1 is MNHEY and CDR2 is SMNVEV (reference sequence). V shed 1 base, J shed 5 bases, and the junction held 9 bases outside the gene matches. The CDR3 has 17 amino acids. CDR3 nucleotide sequence: TGTGCCAGCAGTTTATATGCGGGGACAGGGGTGGAAGATACGCAGTATTTT. Translated, it gives CASSLYAGTGVEDTQYF.

The chain recombines TRBV19 with TRBJ2-7, with TRBD1 matching over 9 bases. The CDR3 is made up of 15 amino acids. V gave up 3 bases and J gave up 3 bases; unmatched junction bases: 6. CDR1 and CDR2 (germline): LNHDA, SQIVND (reference sequence). CDR3 region: CASSMPGQGNYEQYF. CDR3 nucleotide sequence: TGTGCCAGTAGTATGCCCGGACAGGGGAACTACGAGCAGTACTTC.

This rearrangement joins TRBV5-4 to TRBJ2-1; D may be TRBD2 (5 bases). There are 15 residues in the CDR3. Germline V gives CDR1 SGHNT, CDR2 YYREEE (reference sequence). V shed 0 bases and J shed 1 base, with 8 bases lying between them. CDR3 sequence (DNA): TGTGCCAGCAGCTTGGCCCGGGGATCCTACAATGAGCAGTTCTTC. Translation: CASSLARGSYNEQFF. The variable domain in full, completed from reference TRBV5-4 and TRBJ2-1, reads ETGVTQSPTHLIKTRGQQVTLRCSSQSGHNTVSWYQQALGQGPQFIFQYYREEENGRGNFPPRFSGLQFPNYSSELNVNALELDDSALYLCASSLARGSYNEQFFGPGTRLTVL.

This rearrangement joins TRBV14 to TRBJ2-2; 11 bases match TRBD2. Germline values: CDR1 SGHDN, CDR2 FVKESK. Losses at the gene ends were 2 bases for V and 4 bases for J; bases not matched to a gene: 12. The length of the CDR3 is 19 residues. The chain's CDR3 is CASSQSLAGGRISTGELFF. The CDR3 region has the DNA TGTGCCAGCAGCCAATCTCTAGCGGGGGGCCGTATATCCACCGGGGAGCTGTTTTTT.

In nucleotides, the CDR3 is TGCGCCAGCAGCAACACTAGAAACAATGAGCAGTTCTTC. Translated, it gives CASSNTRNNEQFF. The chain carries TRBV5-1 and TRBJ2-1, with D tentatively TRBD2 (5 bases). V was cut by 4 bases and J by 5 bases, with 10 bases left in between. This CDR3 comprises 13 residues. Germline-derived CDR1 and CDR2 are SGHRS and YFSETQ.

The chain couples TRBV6-6 to TRBJ2-3, with TRBD1 as a possible D gene (5 bases). The CDR3 loop spans 16 amino acids. V gave up 6 bases and J gave up 4 bases, with 20 bases separating them. Germline assignment: CDR1 MNHNY and CDR2 SVGAGI (reference sequence). The CDR3 DNA follows: TGTGCCAGCAGCTCTAGGACAAACCTATCGCCAGATACGCAGTATTTT. This codes for CASSSRTNLSPDTQYF.

In its sample, this clone was seen once. The chain is built from TRBV13 and TRBJ2-6, with a tentative D call TRBD2 (5 bases). The CDR3 runs to 18 residues. V was cut by 0 bases and J by 4 bases, with 16 bases left in between. Germline CDR1 reads PRHDT; CDR2 reads FYEKMQ (reference sequence). CDR3 protein: CASSLGGRGLAGANVLTF. DNA for the CDR3: TGTGCCAGCAGCTTAGGCGGACGGGGTCTTGCGGGGGCCAACGTCCTGACTTTC.

The chain employs TRBV2 and TRBJ1-6; 7 bases line up with TRBD1. Germline V lookup: CDR1 SNHLY, CDR2 FYNNEI. Trimming at V came to 6 bases and at J to 11 bases, leaving 7 bases not matched to a gene. CDR3 length equals 13 residues. CDR3 DNA sequence: TGTGCCAGCAGGAGAGACAGGGCGACACCCCTCCACTTT. It translates to CASRRDRATPLHF.

The chain recombines TRBV27 with TRBJ1-4, with D uncertain. Germline V CDR1 and CDR2: MNHEY, SMNVEV (reference sequence). The CDR3 has 15 residues. Trimming shortened V by 5 bases and J by 8 bases, and 18 bases separated the two germline ends. The CDR3: CASSARFRRREKLFF. The DNA for the CDR3 is TGTGCCAGCAGTGCACGATTTCGTCGCAGGGAAAAACTGTTTTTT. The full variable domain, in which reference TRBV27 and TRBJ1-4 provide the parts outside the CDR3, is EAQVTQNPRYLITVTGKKLTVTCSQNMNHEYMSWYRQDPGLGLRQIYYSMNVEVTDKGDVPEGYKVSRKEKRNFPLILESPSPNQTSLYFCASSARFRRREKLFFGSGTQLSVL.

The V gene is TRBV7-2, the J gene TRBJ2-7; the D gene is possibly TRBD1 (5 bases). This CDR3 is built from 13 residues. The germline V and J ends were trimmed by 4 bases and 5 bases, with 12 bases remaining between them. Germline V gene sequence: CDR1 SGHTA, CDR2 FQGNSA. This chain's CDR3 is CASSSRASDEQYF. The CDR3 bases are TGTGCCAGCAGCTCCAGGGCGTCGGACGAGCAGTACTTC.

The chain couples TRBV28 to TRBJ1-1, with 9 bases aligning to TRBD1. Germline V CDR1 and CDR2: MDHEN, SYDVKM. With V trimmed by 5 bases and J by 8 bases, 6 bases remained unmatched. The CDR3 contains 13 residues. CDR3 amino acids: CASSGGQGREAFF. The DNA for the CDR3 is TGTGCCAGCAGTGGCGGACAGGGGCGAGAAGCTTTCTTT.

The J gene is TRBJ1-1, the V gene TRBV6-6; D is uncertain. Trimming took 1 base from V and 1 from J, leaving 4 bases between them. CDR3 length: 13 amino acids. In germline, CDR1 is MNHNY, CDR2 SVGAGI (reference sequence). This CDR3 reads CASSYLQNTEAFF. Here the CDR3 DNA reads TGTGCCAGCAGTTACTTACAGAACACTGAAGCTTTCTTT.

The genes are TRBV23-1 and TRBJ2-7, with a possible D match to TRBD1 (5 bases). TRBV23-1 is reported as an ORF; its role is uncertain. The CDR3 runs to 14 residues. The germline V and J ends were trimmed by 8 bases and 3 bases, with 17 bases remaining between them. CDR3 sequence (DNA): TGCGCCAGCCAGAACAACAGGAGCTGCTACGAGCAGTACTTC. This gives the protein CASQNNRSCYEQYF.

The rearrangement links TRBV6-5 to TRBJ2-1; 14 nucleotides line up with TRBD2. From germline, CDR1 is MNHEY and CDR2 SVGAGI. The trim removed 2 bases at V and 7 bases at J, leaving 4 bases unmatched. CDR3 length: 16 residues. CDR3 residues: CASSYPTSGGDNEQFF. DNA for the CDR3: TGTGCCAGCAGTTACCCGACTAGCGGGGGGGATAATGAGCAGTTCTTC.

This rearrangement joins TRBV7-2 to TRBJ2-7; D gene unclear. Germline CDR1 and CDR2: SGHTA and FQGNSA. This CDR3 region has 13 residues. Deletions cut 1 base from V and 6 bases from J, with 10 bases between. The CDR3 DNA reads TGTGCCAGCAGCTTAGTGAGAGAATCCGAGCAGTACTTC. It codes for CASSLVRESEQYF.

V usage is TRBV2 and J usage is TRBJ2-5, with D tentatively TRBD1 (5 bases). CDR3 size: 13 residues. Per the germline V gene, CDR1 is SNHLY and CDR2 is FYNNEI. Trimming took off 6 bases at V and 1 base at J, with 9 bases between the two ends. DNA of the CDR3: TGTGCCAGCAGGACAGACGTCCAAGAGACCCAGTACTTC. Translating it yields CASRTDVQETQYF.

This clone was counted a single time. V is TRBV5-1 and J is TRBJ1-3; D perhaps matches TRBD1 (6 bases). V shed 2 bases and J shed 2 bases, with 11 bases lying between them. This CDR3 spans 15 amino acids. Germline CDR1 and CDR2: SGHRS and YFSETQ. The CDR3 reads CASSLSQGTGNTIYF. CDR3 in DNA: TGCGCCAGCAGCTTAAGCCAGGGGACTGGAAACACCATATATTTT.

The chain carries TRBV5-1 and TRBJ2-5; TRBD1 matches at 9 bases. V was clipped by 4 bases and J by 5 bases; unmatched bases: 15. Germline V gene sequence: CDR1 SGHRS, CDR2 YFSETQ. This CDR3 has 17 residues. CDR3 sequence: CASSVLGTGSFQETQYF. DNA of the CDR3: TGCGCCAGCAGCGTATTAGGGACAGGGAGTTTTCAGGAGACCCAGTACTTC.

The sample holds one count of this clone. This chain links TRBV9 with TRBJ1-2, with 7 bases that match TRBD1. Germline-derived CDR1 and CDR2 are SGDLS and YYNGEE. The junction had 13 bases not matched to a gene; V was cut back by 0 bases and J by 2 bases. The CDR3 extends over 18 amino acids. The CDR3 loop is CASSVAPLRTGDNYGYTF. DNA for the CDR3: TGTGCCAGCAGCGTAGCTCCCCTTCGGACAGGCGACAACTATGGCTACACCTTC.

The rearrangement links TRBV19 to TRBJ2-7; D gene unclear. Germline CDR1 reads LNHDA; CDR2 reads SQIVND (reference sequence). V was pared by 4 bases and J by 1 base, with 5 bases between. CDR3 size: 12 residues. For the CDR3, the DNA is TGTGCCAGTAGTAACGCGTCCTACGAGCAGTACTTC. It is translated as CASSNASYEQYF.

This rearrangement joins TRBV19 to TRBJ2-7; D is ambiguous. This CDR3 region has 14 residues. Per germline, CDR1 LNHDA and CDR2 SQIVND (reference sequence). With 5 bases removed from V and 1 base from J, the gap between germline ends came to 12 bases. This CDR3 is CASSSVAESYEQYF. Written as DNA, the CDR3 is TGTGCCAGTAGTTCGGTGGCGGAGTCCTACGAGCAGTACTTC. The entire variable domain, with the rest obtained from reference TRBV19 and TRBJ2-7, is as follows: DGGITQSPKYLFRKEGQNVTLSCEQNLNHDAMYWYRQDPGQGLRLIYYSQIVNDFQKGDIAEGYSVSREKKESFPLTVTSAQKNPTAFYLCASSSVAESYEQYFGPGTRLTVT.

The chain recombines TRBV9 with TRBJ2-5; 9 positions match TRBD1. The CDR3 extends over 15 amino acids. CDR1 is SGDLS and CDR2 is YYNGEE in the germline V gene. The ends lost 4 bases at V and 5 bases at J; junction bases unmatched: 9. The CDR3 loop is CASSPTGTGLETQYF. The CDR3 DNA is TGTGCCAGCAGCCCAACCGGGACAGGGTTGGAGACCCAGTACTTC.